Detailed here is one T cell receptor beta chain. What it binds is not known. In TCRdb, the RACE reads were re-called with MiXCR into one record per CDR3 protein. Of around 380,000 distinct CDR3 sequences listed, about 4.4% are singletons. The data derive from a study of human T cells and chemical hapten exposure. Study as a whole: Weekly scalp doses of diphenylcyclopropenone were given to patients during the roughly 24-week study. General study points: Controls had significantly fewer large CDR3 similarity clusters than were formed by expanded TCRs. After DPC sensitization, TCRs above 1 in 1000 frequency showed no change.

The germline CDR1 and CDR2 sequences are SGHDT and YYEEEE. CDR3 size: 12 residues. The V and J ends lost 3 bases and 4 bases respectively, with 5 bases between them. Stated time point: patch test 1, 2 weeks after DPC sensitization. Treatment described: therapeutic diphenylcyclopropenone sensitization with weekly scalp DPC. The J gene is TRBJ1-3, the V gene TRBV5-6; D unresolved. The specimen comprised whole blood, sampled in connection with sensitization to the hapten diphenylcyclopropenone (DPC). The receptor comes from a woman in her fifties or sixties with alopecia areata. Some clones in this sample may be carry-over from other donors' samples. The CDR3 loop is CASSYIGNTIYF. For the CDR3, the DNA is TGTGCCAGCAGCTACATAGGAAACACCATATATTTT.